This T cell receptor (beta chain) was captured by sequencing in a study of T cells in Graves' hyperthyroidism and ophthalmopathy. This clonotype was counted at least ten times. Amplification of TCR beta CDR3 regions used RNA as the template. The study used the HTBI primer set for a first-round RT-PCR of the TCR CDR3. TCRdb ran MiXCR on the multiplex PCR reads and lists one entry per CDR3 protein. The sample lists 300,000 to 450,000 distinct CDR3 sequences, 15% to 20% occurring once. Germline V gives CDR1 LGHNA, CDR2 YNFKEQ. The CDR3 extends over 15 amino acids. V lost 0 bases and J 7 bases, leaving 13 bases between the germline ends. Those patients with uncontrolled infection, other autoimmune disease, pregnancy or lactation were excluded.

This receptor was identified in a woman in her thirties or forties with Graves' ophthalmopathy. The V gene is TRBV4-2, the J gene TRBJ1-5; D gene unclear. Material: blood. Here the CDR3 DNA reads TGTGCCAGCAGCCAAGAACGTGGAGGGTTCCAGCCCCAGCATTTT. This encodes CASSQERGGFQPQHF.